Listed here are 8 T cell receptor beta chains from one sample, sequenced in a study of blood T cells in healthy people across ages. A sample-barcoded 5' primer and a J-beta primer mix were used in a second PCR of about 7 to 12 cycles. MiXCR, run by TCRdb on the 5' RACE reads, gives a single entry per CDR3 protein. The table records hundreds of thousands of distinct CDR3 sequences, roughly 50% of them present only once. What was sequenced was blood. These receptors were taken from a man aged 35 to 55 in good health.

The V gene is TRBV7-2, the J gene TRBJ2-1; 9 positions match TRBD1. V trimming: 0 bases; J trimming: 6 bases; junction bases outside the gene matches: 6. The CDR3 loop spans 16 amino acids. CDR1 is SGHTA and CDR2 is FQGNSA in the germline V gene. For the CDR3, the DNA is TGTGCCAGCAGCTTAGCGGGGACAGGGCCCATCAATGAGCAGTTCTTC. Encoded protein: CASSLAGTGPINEQFF.

The CDR3 sequence is CASSESLGTSGVRTGELFF. Here the CDR3 DNA reads TGCGCCAGCAGCGAAAGCCTGGGGACTAGCGGGGTACGCACCGGGGAGCTGTTTTTT. The J gene is TRBJ2-2, the V gene TRBV5-1; 13 bases line up with TRBD2. CDR1 and CDR2 (germline): SGHRS, YFSETQ. Trimming cost V 4 bases and J 4 bases; bases outside gene matches: 13. CDR3 length: 19 amino acids.

There are a few counts of this clonotype. J is TRBJ2-4 and V is TRBV12-3 or TRBV12-4, with 8 positions matching TRBD2. This CDR3 comprises 14 residues. The V segment lost 3 bases and the J segment 6 bases; nucleotides outside the gene matches: 4. CDR3 nucleotide sequence: TGTGCCAGCAGTTTTTGGGCGGGGGGAAACATTCAGTACTTC. Translated, it gives CASSFWAGGNIQYF.

In DNA, the CDR3 is TGTGCCATCAGTGAGGGGGGACAGACGAACTATGGCTACACCTTC. Encoded protein: CAISEGGQTNYGYTF. This sequence joins TRBV10-3 and TRBJ1-2, with TRBD1 identical over 7 bases. V lost 2 bases, J lost 2 bases, and 5 bases stayed unmatched. Germline V gene data show CDR1 as ENHRY and CDR2 as SYGVKD. The CDR3 is 15 residues long.

V and J are TRBV20-1 and TRBJ2-7; 7 positions agree with TRBD2. This CDR3 is built from 15 residues. Germline V lookup: CDR1 DFQATT, CDR2 SNEGSKA (reference sequence). The V gene end was trimmed by 0 bases and the J gene end by 2 bases; junction bases not matched to a gene: 7. As DNA, the CDR3 is TGCAGTGCTAGAGATCGGGCCGGGAGGCCCTACGAGCAGTACTTC. Residues: CSARDRAGRPYEQYF.

CDR3 amino acids: CASSLKVQGSTSGRHNEQFF. CDR3 DNA sequence: TGTGCCAGCAGCTTAAAGGTGCAGGGATCCACTAGCGGGAGACACAATGAGCAGTTCTTC. The gene calls are TRBV7-2 and TRBJ2-1; TRBD2 agrees at 11 bases. Trimming removed 2 bases from V and 5 bases from J; junction bases left unmatched: 17. The CDR3 is 20 amino acids. The germline V gene encodes CDR1 SGHTA and CDR2 FQGNSA. Full variable domain (rest looked up from reference TRBV7-2 and TRBJ2-1): GAGVSQSPSNKVTEKGKDVELRCDPISGHTALYWYRQSLGQGLEFLIYFQGNSAPDKSGLPSDRFSAERTGGSVSTLTIQRTQQEDSAVYLCASSLKVQGSTSGRHNEQFFGPGTRLTVL.

The V and J genes are TRBV29-1 and TRBJ2-1; the D gene is possibly TRBD2 (5 bases). The CDR3 has 10 residues. Trimming removed 5 bases from V and 13 bases from J, with 12 bases in between. The germline V gene has CDR1 SQVTM and CDR2 ANQGSEA. The chain's CDR3 is CSVTSETQFF. As DNA, the CDR3 is TGCAGCGTTACTAGTGAGACCCAGTTCTTC.

The rearrangement joins TRBV2 to TRBJ1-2; D ambiguous. CDR3 size: 14 residues. Per the germline V gene, CDR1 is SNHLY and CDR2 is FYNNEI. V was pared by 3 bases and J by 6 bases, with 14 bases between. Here the CDR3 reads CASSDVPWANGYTF. As DNA, the CDR3 is TGTGCCAGCAGTGACGTGCCCTGGGCCAATGGCTACACCTTC.